This T cell receptor (beta chain) was found in a study of T-cell memory formation after mild COVID-19 (dated by TCRdb to the early 2020s). Concerning the study at large: TCR sequence clusters from the two donors were largely donor specific. The cohort comprised two young, previously healthy adult volunteers, one female and one male. In a couple of donors, T-cell clones that expanded and contracted after mild COVID-19 were tracked by sequencing TCRalpha and TCRbeta repertoires over time.

This clonotype was seen only a few times. The target of this receptor is not known. No base qualities exist here, and no much larger clone lies one base off it. Findings and caveats that apply to the study as a whole: Contracting CD4+ clones turned up mainly in the CM and EM memory subsets, whereas EMRA was where CD8+ clones were enriched. SARS-CoV-2 specificity was not confirmed for the second-wave clones peaking on day 37. Only a couple of mild cases were covered by the study, and larger cohorts that include severe cases with pre-infection samples were considered necessary. Clones that contracted from day 15 to 85 showed balanced CD4/CD8 phenotypes, whereas a second wave of clones that expanded from day 15 to 37 leaned towards CD4+. Some responding clones were found in pre-infection memory, which suggests that pre-existing cross-reactive memory T cells took part in the SARS-CoV-2 response.

Sequencing was performed on an Illumina NovaSeq 6000. TCRalpha and TCRbeta cDNA libraries were built by 5'RACE with constant-segment primers, adding sample barcodes and unique molecular identifiers. Trizol reagent was used to extract RNA from every sample. The libraries were amplified in two PCR steps, and the second step added a second sample barcode and Illumina TruSeq adapters. Sequencing of the libraries was done on an Illumina NovaSeq, producing 2 x 150 bp paired-end reads. The study's processing was this. Reads were demultiplexed and collapsed into UMI-guided consensus sequences with migec v1.2.7. Using mixcr v2.1.11, UMI consensuses were aligned to TRA and TRB V and J templates and then assembled into clonotypes. Clonotypes were classified as expanded or contracted when called significant by both edgeR and NoisET, with noise models trained on biological replicates. For edgeR calls, a false discovery rate-adjusted p below 0.01 and a log2 fold-change threshold of 1 were applied. As an exploratory analysis of dynamics, max-normalized trajectories of the 1000 most abundant clonotypes were examined by PCA with hierarchical clustering. Each responding clone was given a CD4 or CD8 phenotype based on the CD4+ and CD8+ repertoires, which had been sequenced separately. The raw public reads went through TCRdb reprocessing: fastp at Q25, MiXCR clone calling, in-frame beta chains kept. Under each unique CDR3 protein, matching rows form one entry showing the most common genes and DNA. These V and J calls rely on TCRdb rather than the paper's analysis. Within this sample are 240,000 or so distinct CDR3 sequences, with around 10% of them counted one time only. The ten largest clones take up 20% to 25% of the sample.

Ficoll-Paque density gradient centrifugation was the method used to isolate PBMCs. Reading from cysteine to phenylalanine, the CDR3 counts 14 amino acids. The kept DNA is CDR3 alone, 42 bases in frame from the first base. The germline V gene provides CDR1 SGHTA and CDR2 FQGNSA. V and J are truncated by 1 base and 8 bases respectively, leaving an intervening sequence of 14 bases. The receptor was derived from a man younger than 35 who had mild COVID-19 (a few samples of this study predate the infection). The sample titles of this study are shuffled in the database, so cell type and time point are left out; the donor was told from shared clones. Sequencing was performed on PBMCs or a T cell subset sorted from them (not recorded which). The rearrangement combines TRBV7-2 with TRBJ1-2; 5 matching bases give a weak D call of TRBD1. The DNA reads TGTGCCAGCAGCTTAGGGACATTCTATGAAGGCTACACCTTC. Translated, it gives CASSLGTFYEGYTF.